The 31 T cell receptor beta chains in this list originate from one sample, sequenced in a study of T-cell reconstitution after alpha-beta-depleted transplantation in children. Preparation of the TCRbeta library involved a method that used unique molecular identifiers. MiXCR, applied by TCRdb to the PCR reads, yields one record per CDR3 protein. The sample lists over 150,000 distinct CDR3 sequences; around 6.8% were seen once. Sequenced material: PBMCs from the stem cell graft donor, taken from the stem cell graft. The receptors originated from a human donor who donated a stem cell graft to a child with Wiskott-Aldrich syndrome.

This clonotype was counted ten times or more. This chain connects TRBV25-1 to TRBJ2-4, with a tentative D call TRBD1 (6 bases). The CDR3 has 15 residues. The germline CDR1 and CDR2 sequences are MGHDK and SYGVNS. The V gene lost 2 bases and the J gene lost 4 bases, with 12 bases spanning the gap. The CDR3, as DNA: TGTGCCAGCAGTGAAGGGGTGGGGGCGAAAAACATTCAGTACTTC. Protein product: CASSEGVGAKNIQYF.

This clonotype was recorded a few times. The chain joins TRBV7-9 to TRBJ1-1; D call uncertain. Trimming took off 5 bases at V and 1 base at J, with 8 bases between the two ends. Germline V CDR1 and CDR2: SEHNR, FQNEAQ (reference sequence). The CDR3 covers 13 residues. The CDR3, as DNA: TGTGCCAGCAGCGAGGCATGGAACACTGAAGCTTTCTTT. Protein: CASSEAWNTEAFF.

This clonotype was seen more than once but under ten times. The rearrangement links TRBV6-1 to TRBJ2-1, with D maybe TRBD2 (5 bases). V shed 6 bases and J shed 0 bases, with 12 bases lying between them. Germline V gene sequence: CDR1 MNHNS, CDR2 SASEGT. CDR3 length: 15 amino acids. The CDR3: CASRRTGSSYNEQFF. For the CDR3, the DNA is TGTGCCAGCAGAAGGACGGGGAGCTCCTACAATGAGCAGTTCTTC.

The V gene is TRBV19, the J gene TRBJ2-1; maybe TRBD1 (5 bases). With 1 base removed from V and 9 bases from J, the gap between germline ends came to 10 bases. The germline V gene has CDR1 LNHDA and CDR2 SQIVND (reference sequence). The CDR3 runs to 13 residues. The CDR3 nucleotides are TGTGCCAGTAGTATAGGGCAGGGCGGTGAGCAGTTCTTC. Protein product: CASSIGQGGEQFF.

This clonotype was detected many times. The rearrangement joins TRBV29-1 to TRBJ2-5; the match to TRBD1 covers 8 bases. V trimming: 6 bases; J trimming: 3 bases; junction bases outside the gene matches: 6. The CDR3 is 13 residues long. The germline V gene has CDR1 SQVTM and CDR2 ANQGSEA. The CDR3 nucleotides are TGCAGCGTCGGACCGACAGGGGAAGAGACCCAGTACTTC. Translation: CSVGPTGEETQYF.

Ten or more counts support this clonotype. The chain joins TRBV4-1 to TRBJ2-1; 8 positions agree with TRBD2. CDR1 is MGHRA, CDR2 YSYEKL, per germline. Trimming at V came to 3 bases and at J to 1 base, leaving 8 bases not matched to a gene. The CDR3 has 17 residues. The CDR3 loop is CASSQESGGGSYNEQFF. The DNA of the CDR3 is TGCGCCAGCAGCCAGGAGAGCGGGGGAGGGTCCTACAATGAGCAGTTCTTC.

This clonotype has at least ten counts. The chain has TRBV11-2 and TRBJ2-3, with D possibly TRBD2 on 5 matching bases. The germline gives CDR1 SGHAT, CDR2 FQNNGV. Trimming pared 3 bases from V and 1 base from J, leaving 8 bases between. This CDR3 region has 14 residues. DNA of the CDR3: TGTGCCAGCAGCTTCGGGATGCGCACAGATACGCAGTATTTT. Its translation is CASSFGMRTDTQYF.

This clonotype appeared many times. The chain joins TRBV6-5 to TRBJ2-5, with D unresolved. The germline gives CDR1 MNHEY, CDR2 SVGAGI. Trimming removed 2 bases at V and 8 bases at J, with 12 bases between. The CDR3 runs to 13 residues. Here the CDR3 DNA reads TGTGCCAGCAGTTACCTCGGGTGGAGAACCCAGTACTTC. This codes for CASSYLGWRTQYF.

This clonotype came up many times. V is TRBV20-1 and J is TRBJ2-7; tentative D call: TRBD2 (5 bases). This CDR3 is built from 13 residues. The germline V and J ends were trimmed by 2 bases and 2 bases, with 10 bases remaining between them. Per the germline V gene, CDR1 is DFQATT and CDR2 is SNEGSKA (reference sequence). The CDR3 reads CSARKLVAYEQYF. As DNA, the CDR3 is TGCAGTGCTAGAAAACTAGTAGCCTACGAGCAGTACTTC.

The chain couples TRBV4-3 to TRBJ2-7; D could derive from TRBD1 or TRBD2 (5 bases each). CDR1 is LGHNA, CDR2 YSLEER, per germline. V lost 4 bases to trimming and J lost 1 base, with 14 bases between them. CDR3 size: 15 residues. CDR3: CASSREPGPSYEQYF. The CDR3 bases are TGCGCCAGCAGCCGTGAACCGGGACCTTCCTACGAGCAGTACTTC.

This clonotype was seen ten or more times. The chain recombines TRBV6-2 or TRBV6-3 with TRBJ1-5, with a weak D call TRBD1 (6 bases). Trimming shortened V by 2 bases and J by 0 bases, and 8 bases separated the two germline ends. The CDR3 has 15 residues. Germline loops: CDR1 MNHEY, CDR2 SVGEGT. CDR3 nucleotide sequence: TGTGCCAGCAGTTACGCAGGGGCTAGCAATCAGCCCCAGCATTTT. Translated, it gives CASSYAGASNQPQHF.

The V and J genes are TRBV6-2 or TRBV6-3 and TRBJ1-2; maybe TRBD1 (6 bases). CDR1 MNHEY and CDR2 SVGEGT come from the germline V gene. The V end lost 2 bases, the J end lost 4 bases, and 11 bases lay between the germline ends. The CDR3 runs to 14 residues. The CDR3 protein is CASSYPGQFYGYTF. Written as DNA, the CDR3 is TGTGCCAGCAGTTACCCTGGACAGTTCTATGGCTACACCTTC.

The J gene is TRBJ2-2, the V gene TRBV7-6; TRBD1 or TRBD2 may be the D gene (5 bases each). The CDR3 covers 18 residues. V was pared by 1 base and J by 2 bases, with 17 bases between. The germline CDR1 and CDR2 sequences are SGHVS and FNYEAQ. The CDR3 here is CASSLVKGPGENTGELFF. In DNA, the CDR3 is TGTGCCAGCAGCTTAGTTAAGGGGCCCGGGGAAAACACCGGGGAGCTGTTTTTT.

This clonotype was detected ten times or more. The genes are TRBV6-5 and TRBJ1-5, with D unclear. The V and J ends lost 4 bases and 3 bases respectively, with 13 bases between them. This CDR3 is built from 15 residues. Germline CDR1 MNHEY, CDR2 SVGAGI. CDR3 amino acids: CASSSFSVNNQPQHF. The CDR3 DNA follows: TGTGCCAGCAGTTCATTTTCCGTAAACAATCAGCCCCAGCATTTT.

The gene calls are TRBV19 and TRBJ2-1; D is uncertain. V shed 0 bases and J shed 4 bases, with 10 bases lying between them. Germline loops: CDR1 LNHDA, CDR2 SQIVND (reference sequence). CDR3 length: 15 amino acids. CDR3 sequence reads: CASSIDSLGYNEQFF. DNA of the CDR3: TGTGCCAGTAGTATAGATTCCCTAGGGTACAATGAGCAGTTCTTC.

This clonotype was seen repeatedly, ten times or more. J is TRBJ2-2 and V is TRBV20-1; D remains ambiguous. Trimming shortened V by 0 bases and J by 7 bases, and 15 bases separated the two germline ends. The CDR3 has 15 amino acids. Germline values: CDR1 DFQATT, CDR2 SNEGSKA (reference sequence). The CDR3 loop reads CSARDSSRAIGELFF. The CDR3 DNA reads as TGCAGTGCTAGAGATTCCTCTCGGGCCATCGGGGAGCTGTTTTTT.

This clonotype has at least ten counts. The chain uses TRBV5-1 and TRBJ2-3, with a tentative D call TRBD1 (5 bases). This CDR3 region has 16 residues. CDR1 is SGHRS, CDR2 YFSETQ, per germline. Trimming took off 4 bases at V and 1 base at J, with 16 bases between the two ends. The CDR3 loop reads CASSPEQGRGTDTQYF. The CDR3 nucleotides read TGCGCCAGCAGCCCGGAGCAGGGTCGCGGCACAGATACGCAGTATTTT.

This chain uses TRBV30 with TRBJ2-7; 8 bases line up with TRBD1. This CDR3 comprises 11 residues. Losses at the gene ends were 4 bases for V and 6 bases for J; bases not matched to a gene: 2. Germline assignment: CDR1 GTSNPN and CDR2 SVGIG (reference sequence). CDR3 amino acids: CAWTQGVEQYF. CDR3 coding DNA: TGTGCCTGGACACAGGGGGTCGAGCAGTACTTC.

Ten or more counts support this clonotype. V and J are TRBV12-3 or TRBV12-4 and TRBJ2-7; D gene ambiguous. V lost 5 bases and J lost 0, with 14 bases in between. The CDR3 consists of 15 residues. The CDR3 nucleotides read TGTGCCAGCAGTGATATCGACAAGATCTCCTACGAGCAGTACTTC. It codes for CASSDIDKISYEQYF.

This clonotype was counted only a few times. The chain couples TRBV20-1 to TRBJ1-1; 7 positions agree with TRBD1. The CDR3 runs 13 residues. The V gene's germline CDR1 is DFQATT and CDR2 SNEGSKA (reference sequence). J lost 10 bases, V lost 3 bases, and 11 bases had no gene match. CDR3 region: CSARADRRRPAFF. CDR3 nucleotides: TGCAGTGCTAGGGCGGACAGGCGGAGGCCAGCTTTCTTT.

The sample holds a few counts of this clonotype. The chain carries TRBV5-1 and TRBJ1-2; 8 bases are shared with TRBD1. Germline CDR1 and CDR2: SGHRS and YFSETQ. Trimming took 0 bases from V and 7 from J; bases not matched to a gene: 2. The CDR3 consists of 13 residues. CDR3 region: CASSLGQGSGYTF. The CDR3 coding sequence is TGCGCCAGCAGCTTGGGACAGGGGTCTGGCTACACCTTC.

This clonotype was detected ten times or more. A read error may explain this, as a much larger clone is one base away. The genes are TRBV12-3 or TRBV12-4 and TRBJ2-7; D is unclear. V lost 5 bases and J lost 0, with 2 bases in between. This CDR3 has 11 residues. This chain's CDR3 is CASSISYEQYF. The DNA for the CDR3 is TGTGCCAGCAGTATCTCCTACGAGCAGTACTTC.

This clonotype was observed at least ten times. This chain joins TRBV20-1 and TRBJ1-2, with a weak D call TRBD1 (5 bases). The V gene's germline CDR1 is DFQATT and CDR2 SNEGSKA (reference sequence). The CDR3 extends over 15 amino acids. Between the trimmed V and J ends, which lost 0 bases and 9 bases, there was a span of 20 bases. This CDR3 reads CSARDRSGPGGSYTF. The CDR3 nucleotides are TGCAGTGCTAGAGATCGGAGCGGCCCGGGGGGTAGCTACACCTTC.

This clonotype has at least ten counts. The V and J genes are TRBV29-1 and TRBJ2-5; perhaps TRBD2 as D (5 bases). Germline values: CDR1 SQVTM, CDR2 ANQGSEA. This CDR3 spans 11 amino acids. Deletions cut 6 bases from V and 4 bases from J, with 9 bases between. The CDR3, as DNA: TGCAGCGTCCGGAGCGGAGAGACCCAGTACTTC. Its translation is CSVRSGETQYF.

This clonotype was observed at least ten times. J is TRBJ2-1 and V is TRBV5-1; the match to TRBD2 covers 13 bases. Losses at the gene ends were 4 bases for V and 7 bases for J; bases not matched to a gene: 5. The germline V gene has CDR1 SGHRS and CDR2 YFSETQ. The CDR3 length is 15 residues. CDR3 residues: CASSPTSGRANEQFF. The CDR3 DNA sequence: TGCGCCAGCAGCCCCACTAGCGGGAGGGCGAATGAGCAGTTCTTC.

This chain connects TRBV18 to TRBJ2-7; D possibly matches TRBD1 or TRBD2 (5 bases each). The V end lost 3 bases, the J end lost 0 bases, and 30 bases lay between the germline ends. Germline assignment: CDR1 KGHSH and CDR2 LQKENI. The CDR3 contains 21 residues. CDR3 DNA: TGTGCCAGCTCACCGCTTTTCCTTTCCGTGAACCAGGGACCAAACTCCTACGAGCAGTACTTC. Its translation is CASSPLFLSVNQGPNSYEQYF. The variable domain in full, completed from reference TRBV18 and TRBJ2-7, reads NAGVMQNPRHLVRRRGQEARLRCSPMKGHSHVYWYRQLPEEGLKFMVYLQKENIIDESGMPKERFSAEFPKEGPSILRIQQVVRGDSAAYFCASSPLFLSVNQGPNSYEQYFGPGTRLTVT.

This chain links TRBV3-1 with TRBJ2-1, with TRBD1 matching over 8 bases. V lost 1 base to trimming and J lost 7 bases; unmatched junction nucleotides: 9. Germline CDR1 and CDR2: LGHDT and YNNKEL (reference sequence). This CDR3 spans 16 amino acids. Here the CDR3 reads CASSQASGGAFNEQFF. CDR3 coding DNA: TGTGCCAGCAGCCAAGCATCAGGGGGCGCTTTTAATGAGCAGTTCTTC.

This clonotype was found many times. The chain links TRBV12-3 or TRBV12-4 to TRBJ1-1, with TRBD1 as a possible D gene (5 bases). This CDR3 region has 14 residues. The ends were cut back, 6 bases at V and 5 bases at J, with 16 bases in the middle. CDR3 DNA sequence: TGTGCCAGCAGAGCAATTGGCAGGGATACTGAAGCTTTCTTT. It is translated as CASRAIGRDTEAFF.

This clonotype has ten or more counts. The chain combines TRBV4-2 with TRBJ2-7; no clear D. Germline V gives CDR1 LGHNA, CDR2 YNFKEQ. The CDR3 runs to 13 residues. V lost 1 base and J 7 bases, leaving 11 bases between the germline ends. CDR3 sequence (DNA): TGTGCCAGCAGCCAAGGGTACTCAGAAGAGCAGTACTTC. It translates to CASSQGYSEEQYF.

The table lists this clonotype with a few counts. The genes are TRBV30 and TRBJ1-2; maybe TRBD1 (5 bases). The germline V gene encodes CDR1 GTSNPN and CDR2 SVGIG (reference sequence). The CDR3 runs to 11 residues. V lost 8 bases and J lost 3, with 10 bases in between. The CDR3 here is CAGTVYYGYTF. DNA of the CDR3: TGTGCCGGGACGGTCTACTATGGCTACACCTTC.

In its sample, this clonotype was seen a few times. The chain uses TRBV15 and TRBJ1-5, with D perhaps TRBD1 (5 bases). The length of the CDR3 is 13 residues. The germline V gene encodes CDR1 LNHNV and CDR2 YYDKDF (reference sequence). V shed 5 bases and J shed 6 bases, with 11 bases lying between them. This CDR3 reads CATSSQGSQPQHF. Written as DNA, the CDR3 is TGTGCCACCAGCTCCCAGGGAAGTCAGCCCCAGCATTTT. Full variable domain (outside the CDR3, taken from reference TRBV15 and TRBJ1-5): DAMVIQNPRYQVTQFGKPVTLSCSQTLNHNVMYWYQQKSSQAPKLLFHYYDKDFNNEADTPDNFQSRRPNTSFCFLDIRSPGLGDTAMYLCATSSQGSQPQHFGDGTRLSIL.